This TCR beta chain was found in a study of blood T cell repertoires in COVID-19. Across the study: Some COVID-19 samples were acute and others convalescent; all came from the United States, Italy and Spain.

The V gene end was trimmed by 5 bases and the J gene end by 4 bases; junction bases not matched to a gene: 8. The CDR3 sequence is 14 residues long. The V gene's germline CDR1 is GTSNPN and CDR2 SVGIG (reference sequence). Produced via immunoSEQ multiplex PCR; TCRdb's table is partial and in-frame only. This table holds some 150,000 clones, more than 75% found once. The J gene is TRBJ1-2, the V gene TRBV30; 9 bases align to TRBD1. The TCR comes from a middle-aged man with active COVID-19. Sequencing was carried out using peripheral blood. The CDR3 here is CAWEDRGRGYGYTF. CDR3 coding DNA: TGTGCCTGGGAGGACAGGGGACGAGGCTATGGCTACACCTTC.